A selection of T cell receptor beta chains follows, all from one sample in a study of PD-1 blockade in classical Hodgkin lymphoma. Using immunoSEQ multiplex PCR, the repertoire was profiled, and TCRdb retains in-frame clones only, with some absent. The sample includes about 25,000 clones, around 80% of them seen just once. Sequenced here: peripheral blood mononuclear cells (PBMCs), sampled before the fourth cycle of nivolumab. The source of these receptors is a human donor with classical Hodgkin lymphoma. Both conserved end residues are part of each CDR3. A D gene is named only where the DNA matches it firmly. Clone size is not always given. Where it is, it says once, few, many or a class for expanded clones.

NA	TRBJ2-3	TRBD2	16	TRBV4-2	CASSQEGAGVADTQYF	TGTGCCAGCAGCCAAGAGGGAGCGGGAGTTGCAGATACGCAGTATTTT
NA	TRBJ1-1	NA	11	TRBV7-2	CASSTNTEAFF	TGTGCCAGCAGCACTAACACTGAAGCTTTCTTT
NA	TRBJ1-4	NA	12	TRBV2	CASSPRNEKLFF	TGTGCCAGCAGCCCCCGAAATGAAAAACTGTTTTTT
once	TRBJ2-2	NA	12	TRBV13	CASTQNHGELFF	TGTGCCAGCACTCAGAATCACGGGGAGCTGTTTTTT
NA	TRBJ2-5	TRBD2	16	TRBV15	CATSSQRLAGGETQYF	TGTGCCACCAGCAGCCAAAGACTAGCGGGAGGGGAGACCCAGTACTTC
NA	TRBJ2-7	NA	14	TRBV4-3	CASSQAQGSYEQYF	TGCGCCAGCAGCCAAGCACAGGGATCCTACGAGCAGTACTTC
once	TRBJ2-6	NA	13	TRBV19	CASSMSGANVLTF	TGTGCCAGTAGTATGTCCGGGGCCAACGTCCTGACTTTC
NA	TRBJ2-2	NA	13	TRBV6-5	CASSTLWAGELFF	TGTGCCAGCAGTACCCTTTGGGCCGGGGAGCTGTTTTTT
NA	TRBJ2-2	NA	12	TRBV6-6	CASSPPGRELFF	TGTGCCAGCAGTCCCCCGGGCAGGGAGCTGTTTTTT
NA	TRBJ1-3	NA	16	TRBV5-1	CASSLGPDHSGNTIYF	TGCGCCAGCAGCTTGGGACCCGACCATTCCGGAAACACCATATATTTT
NA	TRBJ1-6	NA	19	TRBV30	CAWSPRVGTPFTANSPLHF	TGTGCCTGGAGCCCCAGAGTCGGGACCCCATTTACCGCTAATTCACCCCTCCACTTT
once	TRBJ2-1	TRBD2	15	TRBV12-5	CASGPSGGATDEQFF	TGTGCTAGTGGTCCTAGCGGGGGGGCCACAGATGAGCAGTTCTTC
NA	TRBJ1-1	NA	13	TRBV5-1	CASSLAGNTEAFF	TGCGCTAGCAGCTTAGCCGGGAACACTGAAGCTTTCTTT
NA	TRBJ2-7	TRBD1	16	TRBV7-9	CASSLASPGQRYEQYF	TGTGCCAGCAGCTTAGCGAGTCCGGGACAGAGATACGAGCAGTACTTC
NA	TRBJ2-7	NA	11	TRBV20-1	CSARYRDEQYF	TGCAGTGCAAGGTACAGGGACGAGCAGTACTTC
NA	TRBJ2-5	TRBD2	14	TRBV18	CASSPGLWQETQYF	TGTGCCAGCTCACCGGGACTATGGCAAGAGACCCAGTACTTC
NA	TRBJ1-5	TRBD1	15	TRBV23-1	CASSRTGDSNQPQHF	TGCGCCAGCAGTCGGACAGGGGATAGCAATCAGCCCCAGCATTTT
NA	TRBJ1-2	NA	16	TRBV16	CASSAHPTNLDYGYTF	TGTGCCAGCAGCGCCCACCCCACCAATTTGGACTATGGCTACACCTTC
NA	TRBJ2-2	NA	14	TRBV7-6	CASSLVRLTGELFF	TGTGCCAGCAGCTTAGTTCGGCTCACCGGGGAGCTGTTTTTT
NA	TRBJ1-4	NA	14	TRBV5-5	CASSQGGTNEKLFF	TGTGCCAGCAGCCAGGGAGGAACTAATGAAAAACTGTTTTTT
NA	TRBJ1-6	NA	11	TRBV28	CASNTASPLHF	TGTGCCAGCAATACAGCCTCACCCCTCCACTTT
NA	TRBJ1-5	NA	14	TRBV5-4	CASSAGTKAQPQHF	TGTGCCAGCAGCGCCGGGACAAAGGCTCAGCCCCAGCATTTT
NA	TRBJ1-1	NA	14	TRBV7-3	CASSLNREDTEAFF	TGTGCCAGCAGCTTAAACAGGGAGGACACTGAAGCTTTCTTT
NA	TRBJ2-3	TRBD2	16	TRBV2	CASSEELVAGVGTQYF	TGTGCCAGCAGTGAAGAGTTGGTAGCGGGAGTGGGAACGCAGTATTTT
few	TRBJ1-6	NA	18	TRBV7-2	CASSPRASQTTYNSPLHF	TGTGCCAGCAGCCCCCGGGCCTCCCAGACAACCTATAATTCACCCCTCCACTTT
few	TRBJ1-1	TRBD1	15	TRBV9	CASTDRGKVNTEAFF	TGTGCCAGCACCGACAGGGGGAAAGTGAACACTGAAGCTTTCTTT
NA	TRBJ2-5	TRBD1	15	TRBV7-2	CASSPRTGQWETQYF	TGTGCCAGCAGCCCCCGGACAGGGCAGTGGGAGACCCAGTACTTC
NA	TRBJ2-4	NA	14	TRBV18	CASSPGLAKNIQYF	TGTGCCAGCTCTCCGGGACTAGCCAAAAACATTCAGTACTTC